This TCR beta chain was sequenced for a study of T cells in Graves' hyperthyroidism and ophthalmopathy. Study-wide background: Peripheral blood collection took place at initial diagnosis, before any treatment. Broader study findings: For ophthalmopathy, model prediction preceded onset by a median about 6.2 months.

RNA transcripts were the template for amplifying TCR beta CDR3 regions. TCR CDR3 underwent first-round RT-PCR with the HTBI primer set. Each CDR3 protein gets one entry after TCRdb re-called the multiplex PCR reads with MiXCR. The repertoire consists of about 720,000 distinct CDR3 sequences, with about a sixth occurring once and the leading ten covering approximately 8.4%. This clonotype was seen only a few times. The antigen remains unidentified. Patients were aged 18 to 65, had disease duration under 2 months, and had newly diagnosed hyperthyroidism. Uncontrolled infections, other autoimmune diseases, pregnancy or lactation led to exclusion of patients. V was clipped by 6 bases and J by 7 bases; unmatched bases: 9. Germline assignment: CDR1 SGHTA and CDR2 FQGTGA. This CDR3 comprises 15 residues.

The sample was blood. The source of this sequence is a man aged 18 to 30 with Graves' hyperthyroidism. The V call is TRBV7-3, the J call TRBJ1-6; 7 bases map to TRBD1. The CDR3 protein is CASRLTGQLNSPLHF. In DNA, the CDR3 is TGTGCCAGCAGGTTGACGGGACAGCTAAATTCACCCCTCCACTTT.